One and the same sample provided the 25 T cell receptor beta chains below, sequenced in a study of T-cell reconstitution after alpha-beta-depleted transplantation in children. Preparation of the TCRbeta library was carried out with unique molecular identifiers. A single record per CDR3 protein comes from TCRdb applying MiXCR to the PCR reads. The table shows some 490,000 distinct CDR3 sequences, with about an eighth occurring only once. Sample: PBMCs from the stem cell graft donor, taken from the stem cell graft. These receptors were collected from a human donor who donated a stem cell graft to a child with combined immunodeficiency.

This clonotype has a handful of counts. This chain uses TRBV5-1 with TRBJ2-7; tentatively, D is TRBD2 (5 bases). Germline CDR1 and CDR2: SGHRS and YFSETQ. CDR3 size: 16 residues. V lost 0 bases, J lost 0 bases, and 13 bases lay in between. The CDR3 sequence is CASSLAGWAPSYEQYF. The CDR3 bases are TGCGCCAGCAGCTTGGCGGGGTGGGCCCCCTCCTACGAGCAGTACTTC.

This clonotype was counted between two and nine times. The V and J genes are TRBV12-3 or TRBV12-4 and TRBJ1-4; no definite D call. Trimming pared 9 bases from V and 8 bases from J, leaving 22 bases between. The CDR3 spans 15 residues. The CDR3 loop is CASSTNGLPEEKLFF. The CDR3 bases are TGTGCCAGTTCAACGAACGGGCTGCCCGAAGAAAAACTGTTTTTT.

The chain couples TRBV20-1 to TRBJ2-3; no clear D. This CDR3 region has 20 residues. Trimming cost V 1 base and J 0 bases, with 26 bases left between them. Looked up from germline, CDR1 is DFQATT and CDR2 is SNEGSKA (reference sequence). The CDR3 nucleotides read TGCAGTGCTAGAGCTCCAGGCGGAGAGATTTTACTTTCTAGCACAGATACGCAGTATTTT. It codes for CSARAPGGEILLSSTDTQYF.

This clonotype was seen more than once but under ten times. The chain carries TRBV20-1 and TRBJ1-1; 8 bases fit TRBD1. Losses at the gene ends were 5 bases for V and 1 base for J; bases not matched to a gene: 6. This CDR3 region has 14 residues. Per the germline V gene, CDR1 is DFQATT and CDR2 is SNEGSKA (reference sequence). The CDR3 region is CSARRGTGNTEAFF. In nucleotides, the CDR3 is TGCAGTGCTCGTCGAGGGACAGGGAACACTGAAGCTTTCTTT.

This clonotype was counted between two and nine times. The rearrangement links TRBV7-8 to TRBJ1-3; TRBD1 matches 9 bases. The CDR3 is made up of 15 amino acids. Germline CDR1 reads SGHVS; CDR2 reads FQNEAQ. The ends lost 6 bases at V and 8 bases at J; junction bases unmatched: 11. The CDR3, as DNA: TGTGCCAGCAGAGCACCGGGACAGGGTAGCCACACCATATATTTT. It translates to CASRAPGQGSHTIYF.

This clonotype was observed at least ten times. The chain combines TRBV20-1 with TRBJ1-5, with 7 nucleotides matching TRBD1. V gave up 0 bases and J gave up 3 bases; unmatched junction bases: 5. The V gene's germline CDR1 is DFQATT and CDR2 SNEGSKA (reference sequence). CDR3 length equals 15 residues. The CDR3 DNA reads TGCAGTGCTAGAGAGGCAGGGGGGAACAATCAGCCCCAGCATTTT. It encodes CSAREAGGNNQPQHF.

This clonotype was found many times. In DNA, the CDR3 is TGCGCCAGCAGCGCAGTATACACCGGGGAGCTGTTTTTT. This encodes CASSAVYTGELFF. The chain links TRBV5-1 to TRBJ2-2; the D is unclear. Trimming pared 4 bases from V and 3 bases from J, leaving 7 bases between. The V gene's germline CDR1 is SGHRS and CDR2 YFSETQ. This CDR3 is 13 amino acids long.

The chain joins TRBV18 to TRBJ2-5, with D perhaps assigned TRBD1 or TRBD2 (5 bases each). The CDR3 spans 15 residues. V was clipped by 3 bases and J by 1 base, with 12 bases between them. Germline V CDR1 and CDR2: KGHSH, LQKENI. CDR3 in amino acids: CASSPLGTIQETQYF. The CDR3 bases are TGTGCCAGCTCACCCCTAGGGACCATCCAAGAGACCCAGTACTTC.

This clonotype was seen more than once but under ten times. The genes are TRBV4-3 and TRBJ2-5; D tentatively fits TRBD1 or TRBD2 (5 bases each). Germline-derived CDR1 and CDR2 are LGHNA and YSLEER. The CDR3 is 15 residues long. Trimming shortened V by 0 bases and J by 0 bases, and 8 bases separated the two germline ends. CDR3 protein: CASSQDGDHQETQYF. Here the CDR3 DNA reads TGCGCCAGCAGCCAAGATGGGGACCACCAAGAGACCCAGTACTTC.

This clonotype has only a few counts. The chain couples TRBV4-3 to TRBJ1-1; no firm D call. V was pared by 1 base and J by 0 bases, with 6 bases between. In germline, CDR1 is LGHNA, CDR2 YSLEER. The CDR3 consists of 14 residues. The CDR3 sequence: CASSQGRVNTEAFF. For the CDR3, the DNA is TGCGCCAGCAGCCAAGGACGGGTGAACACTGAAGCTTTCTTT.

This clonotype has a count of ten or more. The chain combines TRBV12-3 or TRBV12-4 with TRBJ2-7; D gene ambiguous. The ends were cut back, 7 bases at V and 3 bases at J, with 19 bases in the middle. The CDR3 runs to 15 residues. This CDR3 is CASKTNRASNYEQYF. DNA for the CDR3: TGTGCCAGCAAAACCAATCGGGCGTCGAACTACGAGCAGTACTTC.

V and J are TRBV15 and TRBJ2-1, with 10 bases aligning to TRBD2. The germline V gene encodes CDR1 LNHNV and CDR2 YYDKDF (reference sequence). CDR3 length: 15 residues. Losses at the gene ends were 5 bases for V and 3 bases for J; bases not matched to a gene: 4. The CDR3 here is CATSAGTSVYNEQFF. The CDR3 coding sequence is TGTGCCACCAGCGCAGGGACTAGCGTCTACAATGAGCAGTTCTTC.

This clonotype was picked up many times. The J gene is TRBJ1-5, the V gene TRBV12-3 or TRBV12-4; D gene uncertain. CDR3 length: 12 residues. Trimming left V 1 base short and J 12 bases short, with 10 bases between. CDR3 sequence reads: CASSLGLGLQHF. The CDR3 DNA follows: TGTGCCAGCAGTTTAGGATTGGGTCTCCAGCATTTT.

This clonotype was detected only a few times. Here the CDR3 DNA reads TGTGCCACCCGAGAAGTAAACACCGGGGAGCTGTTTTTT. As protein: CATREVNTGELFF. V and J are TRBV24-1 and TRBJ2-2; D unresolved. This CDR3 contains 13 residues. Between the trimmed V and J ends, which lost 9 bases and 2 bases, there was a span of 9 bases. CDR1 KGHDR and CDR2 SFDVKD come from the germline V gene.

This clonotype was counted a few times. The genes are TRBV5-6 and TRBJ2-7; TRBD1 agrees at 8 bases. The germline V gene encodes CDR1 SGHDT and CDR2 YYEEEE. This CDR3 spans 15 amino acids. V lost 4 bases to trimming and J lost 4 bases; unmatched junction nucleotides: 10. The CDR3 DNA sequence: TGTGCCAGCAGCCCTGGACAGGGCCGGTGGTACGAGCAGTACTTC. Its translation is CASSPGQGRWYEQYF.

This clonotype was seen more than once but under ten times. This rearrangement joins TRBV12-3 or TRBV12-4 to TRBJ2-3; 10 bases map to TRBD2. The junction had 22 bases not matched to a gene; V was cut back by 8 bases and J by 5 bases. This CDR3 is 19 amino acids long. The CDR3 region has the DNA TGTGCCAGCTGTCCCAGTAGGGGGCAGAGCGGGGGGGCCGGAGATACGCAGTATTTT. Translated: CASCPSRGQSGGAGDTQYF.

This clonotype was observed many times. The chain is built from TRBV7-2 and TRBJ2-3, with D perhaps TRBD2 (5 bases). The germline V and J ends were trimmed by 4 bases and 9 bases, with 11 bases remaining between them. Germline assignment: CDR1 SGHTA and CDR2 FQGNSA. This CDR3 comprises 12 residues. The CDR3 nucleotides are TGTGCCAGCAGCTGGTCGGGATTAACGCAGTATTTT. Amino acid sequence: CASSWSGLTQYF.

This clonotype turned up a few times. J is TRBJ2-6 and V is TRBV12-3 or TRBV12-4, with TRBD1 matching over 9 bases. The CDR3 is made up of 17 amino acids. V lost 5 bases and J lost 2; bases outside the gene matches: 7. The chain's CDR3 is CASSHSRDRAGANVLTF. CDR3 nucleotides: TGTGCCAGCAGTCATTCCCGGGACAGGGCTGGGGCCAACGTCCTGACTTTC.

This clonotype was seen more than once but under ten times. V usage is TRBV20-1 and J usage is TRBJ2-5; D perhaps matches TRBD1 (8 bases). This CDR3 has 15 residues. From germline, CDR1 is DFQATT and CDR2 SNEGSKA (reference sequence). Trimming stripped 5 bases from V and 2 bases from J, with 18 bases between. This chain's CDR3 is CSASTGGDWQETQYF. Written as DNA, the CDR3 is TGCAGTGCTTCCACAGGGGGGGATTGGCAAGAGACCCAGTACTTC.

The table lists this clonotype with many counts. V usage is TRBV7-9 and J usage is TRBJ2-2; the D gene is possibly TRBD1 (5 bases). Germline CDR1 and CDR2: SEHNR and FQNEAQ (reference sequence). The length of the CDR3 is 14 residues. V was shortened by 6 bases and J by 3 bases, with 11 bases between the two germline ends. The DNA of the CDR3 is TGTGCCAGCAGACCAGGGCAGCACACCGGGGAGCTGTTTTTT. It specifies CASRPGQHTGELFF.

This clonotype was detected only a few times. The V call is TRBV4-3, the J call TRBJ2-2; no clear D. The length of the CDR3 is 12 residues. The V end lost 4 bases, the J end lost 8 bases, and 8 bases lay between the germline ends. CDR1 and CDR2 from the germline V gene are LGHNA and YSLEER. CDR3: CASSPTVGELFF. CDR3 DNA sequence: TGCGCCAGCAGCCCCACCGTGGGGGAGCTGTTTTTT.

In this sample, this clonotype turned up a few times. CDR3 DNA sequence: TGTGCCAGCAGCTACGGACAGGGGTCCCCCTACGAGCAGTACTTC. As protein: CASSYGQGSPYEQYF. This rearrangement joins TRBV7-3 to TRBJ2-7; 9 bases agree with TRBD1. The J segment lost 2 bases and the V segment lost 4 bases, leaving 6 bases of the junction unmatched. From germline, CDR1 is SGHTA and CDR2 FQGTGA. The CDR3 runs 15 residues. Drawing the rest from reference TRBV7-3 and TRBJ2-7, the complete variable domain is GAGVSQTPSNKVTEKGKYVELRCDPISGHTALYWYRQSLGQGPEFLIYFQGTGAADDSGLPNDRFFAVRPEGSVSTLKIQRTERGDSAVYLCASSYGQGSPYEQYFGPGTRLTVT.

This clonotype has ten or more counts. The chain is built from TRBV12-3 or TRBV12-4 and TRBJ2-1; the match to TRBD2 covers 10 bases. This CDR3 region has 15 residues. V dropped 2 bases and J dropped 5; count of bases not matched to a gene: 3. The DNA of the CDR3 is TGTGCCAGCAGTTTAATAGCGGGAGGAGACAATGAGCAGTTCTTC. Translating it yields CASSLIAGGDNEQFF.

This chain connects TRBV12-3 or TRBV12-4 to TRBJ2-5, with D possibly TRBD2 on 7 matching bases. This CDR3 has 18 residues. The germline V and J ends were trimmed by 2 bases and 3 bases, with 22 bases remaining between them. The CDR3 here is CASSLLRGGDSYKETQYF. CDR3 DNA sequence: TGTGCCAGCAGTTTACTAAGGGGGGGGGACTCCTATAAAGAGACCCAGTACTTC.

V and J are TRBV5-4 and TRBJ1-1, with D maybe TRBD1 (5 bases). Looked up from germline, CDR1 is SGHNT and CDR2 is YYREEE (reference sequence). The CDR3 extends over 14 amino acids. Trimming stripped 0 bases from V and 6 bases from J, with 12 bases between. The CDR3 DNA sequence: TGTGCCAGCAGCTTGGGGGAAGGGGTCGCTGAAGCTTTCTTT. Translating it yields CASSLGEGVAEAFF.